Each of the 5 T cell receptor beta chains below was sequenced from the same sample in a study of CD8 T cells in Susac syndrome. With random hexamers, reverse transcription was performed on about 0.5 to 1 ug of RNA. In TCRdb, the immunoSEQ multiplex PCR reads were re-called with MiXCR into one record per CDR3 protein. The table has roughly 330,000 distinct CDR3 sequences, just over 90% seen once. Sequenced sample: CD4+ T cells from PBMCs. The receptor source for this set is a human donor with multiple sclerosis.

The chain carries TRBV12-3 or TRBV12-4 and TRBJ1-2, with unresolved D. V gave up 6 bases and J gave up 2 bases, with 16 bases separating them. This CDR3 region has 15 residues. Here the CDR3 reads CASSPIGIGNYGYTF. The CDR3, as DNA: TGTGCCAGCAGCCCTATAGGGATCGGAAACTATGGCTACACCTTC.

The chain uses TRBV5-5 and TRBJ1-1, with D hard to call. Germline lookup yields CDR1 SGHKS and CDR2 YYEKEE (reference sequence). This CDR3 contains 14 residues. V was shortened by 5 bases and J by 0 bases, with 11 bases between the two germline ends. The CDR3 loop is CASSIGPMNTEAFF. The CDR3, as DNA: TGTGCCAGCAGTATCGGACCCATGAACACTGAAGCTTTCTTT.

The V call is TRBV15, the J call TRBJ2-1; 9 positions match TRBD1. The V gene end was trimmed by 3 bases and the J gene end by 4 bases; junction bases not matched to a gene: 4. Germline V gene data show CDR1 as LNHNV and CDR2 as YYDKDF (reference sequence). This CDR3 is built from 15 residues. CDR3 loop: CATSRDRGSYNEQFF. The CDR3 coding sequence is TGTGCCACCAGCAGGGACAGGGGATCTTACAATGAGCAGTTCTTC.

CDR3 in DNA: TGTGCCAGCAGCCAGGCCCTACTCAGGGGGCAGGGTCAGCCCCAGCATTTT. As protein: CASSQALLRGQGQPQHF. The chain combines TRBV4-2 with TRBJ1-5; TRBD1 agrees at 8 bases. The germline V gene has CDR1 LGHNA and CDR2 YNFKEQ. The CDR3 consists of 17 residues. J lost 6 bases, V lost 3 bases, and 13 bases had no gene match.

In this sample, this clonotype turned up once. J is TRBJ1-5 and V is TRBV4-2, with TRBD1 identical over 10 bases. V was clipped by 0 bases and J by 5 bases; unmatched bases: 13. The CDR3 runs 19 residues. CDR1 and CDR2 (germline): LGHNA, YNFKEQ. In nucleotides, the CDR3 is TGTGCCAGCAGCCAAGATTCTGGGAGGGGAGGGACAGGGGATCAGCCCCAGCATTTT. Its protein product is CASSQDSGRGGTGDQPQHF.